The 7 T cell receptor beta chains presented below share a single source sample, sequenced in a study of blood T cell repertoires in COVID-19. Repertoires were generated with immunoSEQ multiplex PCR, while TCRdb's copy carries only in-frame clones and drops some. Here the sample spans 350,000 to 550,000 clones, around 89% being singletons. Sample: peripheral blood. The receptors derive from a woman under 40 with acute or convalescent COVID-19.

The CDR3 loop is CASSPSIGTQNTGELFF. CDR3 in DNA: TGTGCCAGCTCACCAAGCATCGGGACTCAGAACACCGGGGAGCTGTTTTTT. V gene TRBV18 combines with J gene TRBJ2-2, with D possibly being TRBD2 (6 bases). From germline, CDR1 is KGHSH and CDR2 LQKENI. This CDR3 spans 17 amino acids. Trimming shortened V by 2 bases and J by 1 base, and 14 bases separated the two germline ends.

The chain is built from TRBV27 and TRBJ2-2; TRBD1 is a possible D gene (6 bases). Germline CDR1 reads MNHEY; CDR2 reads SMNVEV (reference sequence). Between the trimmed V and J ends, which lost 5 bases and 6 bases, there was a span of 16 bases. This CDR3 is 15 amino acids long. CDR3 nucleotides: TGTGCCAGCAGTCTAGGGACACGGGGTGCCGGGGAGCTGTTTTTT. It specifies CASSLGTRGAGELFF.

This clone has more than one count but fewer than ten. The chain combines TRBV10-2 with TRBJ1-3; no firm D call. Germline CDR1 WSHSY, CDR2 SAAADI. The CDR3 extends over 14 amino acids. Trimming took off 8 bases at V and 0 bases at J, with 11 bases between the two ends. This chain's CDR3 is CASSYGGSGNTIYF. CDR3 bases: TGCGCCAGCTCCTACGGCGGCTCTGGAAACACCATATATTTT.

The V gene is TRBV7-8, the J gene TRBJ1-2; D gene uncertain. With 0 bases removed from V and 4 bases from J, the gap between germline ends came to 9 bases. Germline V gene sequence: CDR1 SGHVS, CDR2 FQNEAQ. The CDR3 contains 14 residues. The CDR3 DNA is TGTGCCAGCAGCTTAGCGCTAGGTTCCTATGGCTACACCTTC. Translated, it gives CASSLALGSYGYTF.

The CDR3 region is CASSAYPGQGLGGQYF. The CDR3 DNA is TGTGCCAGCAGTGCCTACCCGGGACAGGGGCTCGGAGGGCAGTACTTC. This chain links TRBV25-1 with TRBJ2-7; 10 nucleotides agree with TRBD1. Per the germline V gene, CDR1 is MGHDK and CDR2 is SYGVNS. The CDR3 is made up of 16 amino acids. J lost 9 bases, V lost 4 bases, and 15 bases had no gene match.

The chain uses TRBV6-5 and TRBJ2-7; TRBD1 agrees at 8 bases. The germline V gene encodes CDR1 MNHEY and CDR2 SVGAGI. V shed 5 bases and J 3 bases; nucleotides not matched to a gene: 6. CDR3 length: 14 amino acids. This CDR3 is CASSMTGAYYEQYF. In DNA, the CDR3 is TGTGCCAGCAGTATGACAGGGGCGTACTACGAGCAGTACTTC.

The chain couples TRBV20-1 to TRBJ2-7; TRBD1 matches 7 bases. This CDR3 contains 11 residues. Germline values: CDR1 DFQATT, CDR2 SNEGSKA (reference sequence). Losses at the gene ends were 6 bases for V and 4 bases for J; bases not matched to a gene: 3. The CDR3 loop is CSAGTEYEQYF. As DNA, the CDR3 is TGCAGTGCCGGGACAGAATACGAGCAGTACTTC.